This T cell receptor beta chain was found in a study of T-cell memory formation after mild COVID-19. Study outcomes and limitations: A balance of CD4 and CD8 characterized clones contracting day 15 to 85, whereas later expanders leaned CD4+.

V lost 7 bases to trimming and J lost 3 bases; unmatched junction nucleotides: 16. The CDR3 extends over 19 amino acids. Note on this clonotype: Its antigen is unidentified.

After 5'RACE with constant-segment primers, TCR alpha and TCR beta cDNA libraries carrying sample barcodes and UMIs were obtained. TCRdb ran MiXCR on the 5' RACE reads and lists one entry per CDR3 protein. The repertoire holds a few hundred thousand distinct CDR3 sequences, with 25% to 30% as singletons. This chain links TRBV12-3 or TRBV12-4 with TRBJ2-2, with 11 bases that match TRBD2. The TCR sequence derives from an adult woman who had mild COVID-19 (a few samples of this study predate the infection). Cell type and time point are not known. The sample was PBMCs or a T cell subset sorted from them (not recorded which). CDR3 nucleotides: TGTGCCAGCATCCTTCGGGTTAGCGGGGGGGCCCGGGACACCGGGGAGCTGTTTTTT. Protein sequence: CASILRVSGGARDTGELFF.